The clone carrying this T cell receptor beta chain was seen a single time. V lost 1 base and J 8 bases, leaving 14 bases between the germline ends. CDR1 and CDR2 from the germline V gene are MGHRA and YSYEKL. The CDR3 loop spans 14 amino acids. The data were taken from a study of cytomegalovirus exposure and HLA in healthy donors. The data were produced by immunoSEQ multiplex PCR, yet TCRdb's version contains in-frame clones alone and is incomplete. The sample records 180,000 or so clones, about 87% being singletons. The sequencing input was PBMCs. The clonotype comes from a woman under 40 in good health and CMV-seronegative. The chain joins TRBV4-1 to TRBJ1-2; D perhaps matches TRBD1 (5 bases). In DNA form, the CDR3 reads TGCGCCAGCAGCCAAGCAGGGTATGGGTACGGCTACACCTTC. This gives the protein CASSQAGYGYGYTF.